The following is a T cell receptor (beta chain) sequence with its context. This entry is derived from a study of blood T cell repertoires in COVID-19. Study as a whole: Both acute and convalescent COVID-19 samples were obtained from the United States, Italy and Spain. PBMCs, B-cell-depleted T cells, or T cells were the source of the cDNA or gDNA that made up the material.

The Seattle site enrolled patients during active infection and followed them longitudinally. Repertoires were generated with immunoSEQ multiplex PCR, while TCRdb's copy carries only in-frame clones and drops some. The sample shows approximately 500,000 clones, approximately 89% of them seen only once. Germline CDR1 and CDR2: SEHNR and FQNEAQ (reference sequence). Deletions cut 7 bases from V and 4 bases from J, with 12 bases between. The CDR3 runs 13 residues. Sequencing input: peripheral blood. The clonotype comes from a man younger than 35 with COVID-19, enrolled during active disease. This chain uses TRBV7-9 with TRBJ2-3; D is possibly TRBD2 (6 bases). CDR3 in DNA: TGTGCCAGCACCGGAGCGGGCGCAGATACGCAGTATTTT. It yields the protein CASTGAGADTQYF.